This T cell receptor (beta chain) was captured in a study of T cells after somatic rescue of genetic block. Sequencing was performed with immunoSEQ multiplex PCR; in TCRdb, only in-frame clones are kept and a portion is missing. The data show roughly 70,000 clones, 92% seen once. CDR1 is LNHDA and CDR2 is SQIVND in the germline V gene (reference sequence). The CDR3 extends over 17 amino acids. The V end was cut by 1 base, the J end by 2 bases, with 16 bases between. The chain carries TRBV19 and TRBJ2-3; either TRBD1 or TRBD2 may supply D (7 bases each). Sequences were obtained from peripheral blood mononuclear cells (PBMCs). This clonotype was sampled from a middle-aged man. In DNA form, the CDR3 reads TGTGCCAGTAGTATAGGTCCCAGGGGGGGGTACACAGATACGCAGTATTTT. This gives the protein CASSIGPRGGYTDTQYF.